Listed here are 15 T cell receptor beta chains from one sample, sequenced in a study of blood T cell repertoires in COVID-19. Profiling relied on immunoSEQ multiplex PCR, and the TCRdb table lists in-frame clones only, not all of them. The profile covers over 150,000 clones, with approximately 84% appearing a single time and 7.5% taken by the ten largest. The sample was PBMCs or T cells enriched from blood (not recorded which). The receptors derive from a man between 35 and 55 years old who had recovered from COVID-19.

The gene calls are TRBV4-3 and TRBJ1-1; D unresolved. Germline-derived CDR1 and CDR2 are LGHNA and YSLEER. The CDR3 is 16 residues long. V lost 4 bases, J lost 5 bases, and 20 bases lay in between. The CDR3 nucleotides read TGCGCCAGCAGCCCCTTCGCGGGAGGGCTCGGGACTGAAGCTTTCTTT. Translating it yields CASSPFAGGLGTEAFF.

The chain couples TRBV6-5 to TRBJ1-1, with a weak D call TRBD1 (5 bases). The CDR3 totals 15 residues. Germline V gives CDR1 MNHEY, CDR2 SVGAGI. V dropped 0 bases and J dropped 4 bases, with 12 bases sitting between them. As DNA, the CDR3 is TGTGCCAGCAGTTACTCTTCGACAGCGGGCACTGAAGCTTTCTTT. Its translation: CASSYSSTAGTEAFF.

This clone was counted a few times. This rearrangement joins TRBV5-1 to TRBJ1-1; tentative D call: TRBD1 (6 bases). The CDR3 length is 13 residues. With 2 bases removed from V and 2 bases from J, the gap between germline ends came to 7 bases. CDR1 and CDR2 from the germline V gene are SGHRS and YFSETQ. For the CDR3, the DNA is TGCGCCAGCAGCTTTGGGGGCAACACTGAAGCTTTCTTT. Its protein product is CASSFGGNTEAFF.

The chain is built from TRBV6-5 and TRBJ1-5; D is unresolved. The CDR3 is 15 residues long. V was pared by 0 bases and J by 4 bases, with 10 bases between. CDR1 is MNHEY, CDR2 SVGAGI, per germline. The chain's CDR3 is CASSYSHSNNQPQHF. The CDR3 coding sequence is TGTGCCAGCAGTTACTCCCACAGTAATAATCAGCCCCAGCATTTT.

The sample holds one count of this clone. This chain connects TRBV6-5 to TRBJ1-1, with D hard to call. Germline loops: CDR1 MNHEY, CDR2 SVGAGI. V was clipped by 0 bases and J by 3 bases, with 8 bases between them. The CDR3 is made up of 14 amino acids. The CDR3, as DNA: TGTGCCAGCAGTTACTCGGCTGGGCACACTGAAGCTTTCTTT. As protein: CASSYSAGHTEAFF.

Remarks on this clone: The sample has other DNA sequences that encode this CDR3 too. The V and J genes are TRBV29-1 and TRBJ1-1; tentatively, D is TRBD1 (6 bases). The length of the CDR3 is 13 residues. V was pared by 5 bases and J by 8 bases, with 18 bases between. Germline lookup yields CDR1 SQVTM and CDR2 ANQGSEA. This CDR3 reads CSVRQAVRPEAFF. The CDR3 DNA reads TGCAGCGTTCGACAGGCGGTGAGGCCCGAAGCTTTCTTT.

This chain uses TRBV30 with TRBJ2-1, with 8 nucleotides matching TRBD1. Trimming took 5 bases from V and 4 from J; bases not matched to a gene: 1. CDR3 length: 12 amino acids. CDR1 GTSNPN and CDR2 SVGIG come from the germline V gene (reference sequence). The CDR3 bases are TGTGCCTGGGGACAGGGTTACAATGAGCAGTTCTTC. It yields the protein CAWGQGYNEQFF.

The rearrangement links TRBV6-5 to TRBJ1-3; 7 bases match TRBD1. This CDR3 spans 14 amino acids. With 5 bases clipped from V and 0 bases from J, the junction kept 1 base outside the gene matches. Germline CDR1 and CDR2: MNHEY and SVGAGI. CDR3 sequence reads: CASSRTGSGNTIYF. The CDR3 DNA is TGTGCCAGCAGTAGGACAGGCTCTGGAAACACCATATATTTT.

The V and J genes are TRBV6-5 and TRBJ1-5; D not resolved. V was clipped by 6 bases and J by 0 bases, with 12 bases between them. CDR1 is MNHEY and CDR2 is SVGAGI in the germline V gene. CDR3 length equals 15 residues. This CDR3 is CASSPGVGSNQPQHF. For the CDR3, the DNA is TGTGCCAGCAGCCCCGGAGTGGGTAGCAATCAGCCCCAGCATTTT.

This clone was detected only once. V gene TRBV5-1 combines with J gene TRBJ2-2; 9 bases align to TRBD1. CDR3 length: 15 residues. The germline V gene encodes CDR1 SGHRS and CDR2 YFSETQ. Trimming removed 4 bases from V and 3 bases from J; junction bases left unmatched: 4. For the CDR3, the DNA is TGCGCCAGCAGCCCGAGGACAGGGGACACCGGGGAGCTGTTTTTT. Its translation: CASSPRTGDTGELFF.

V usage is TRBV7-9 and J usage is TRBJ2-1; 8 positions match TRBD2. The CDR3 contains 12 residues. With V trimmed by 5 bases and J by 7 bases, 1 base remained unmatched. Germline-derived CDR1 and CDR2 are SEHNR and FQNEAQ (reference sequence). CDR3 in DNA: TGTGCCAGCAGCCGGGGGGGAAATGAGCAGTTCTTC. This encodes CASSRGGNEQFF.

This chain uses TRBV5-4 with TRBJ2-7; 7 nucleotides align to TRBD1. Trimming removed 4 bases from V and 3 bases from J; junction bases left unmatched: 4. The CDR3 has 13 amino acids. From germline, CDR1 is SGHNT and CDR2 YYREEE (reference sequence). Here the CDR3 reads CASSEGQYYEQYF. CDR3 nucleotides: TGTGCCAGCAGCGAGGGACAGTACTACGAGCAGTACTTC.

This clone came up once. CDR3 DNA: TGTGCCAGCAGAAGGGACACATCTAATTCACCCCTCCACTTT. Protein: CASRRDTSNSPLHF. The chain recombines TRBV6-5 with TRBJ1-6, with D possibly matching TRBD1 (6 bases). Germline lookup yields CDR1 MNHEY and CDR2 SVGAGI. V was clipped by 6 bases and J by 6 bases, with 12 bases between them. The CDR3 runs to 14 residues.

V and J are TRBV5-1 and TRBJ1-6; possible D gene TRBD1, 6 bases. CDR1 is SGHRS and CDR2 is YFSETQ in the germline V gene. This CDR3 has 15 amino acids. Trimming stripped 5 bases from V and 7 bases from J, with 16 bases between. CDR3 residues: CASRDGQSPNSPLHF. The DNA of the CDR3 is TGCGCCAGCAGGGACGGACAGAGCCCAAATTCACCCCTCCACTTT.

This rearrangement joins TRBV10-3 to TRBJ2-1; tentative D call: TRBD2 (6 bases). Per germline, CDR1 ENHRY and CDR2 SYGVKD. This CDR3 is built from 15 residues. V lost 2 bases to trimming and J lost 3 bases, with 11 bases between them. The CDR3 sequence is CAISEGLAYYNEQFF. DNA of the CDR3: TGTGCCATCAGTGAGGGGCTAGCGTACTACAATGAGCAGTTCTTC.